This T cell receptor (beta chain) appears in the sequencing data of a study of CD8 T cells in ankylosing spondylitis. V dropped 2 bases and J dropped 4; count of bases not matched to a gene: 3. The CDR3 covers 14 residues. The germline CDR1 and CDR2 sequences are KGHDR and SFDVKD. Study-wide points: Reportedly, matched ankylosing spondylitis synovial fluid was significantly enriched for disease-linked clones.

TCRdb re-analysed the 5' RACE reads in MiXCR, keeping a single row per CDR3 protein. The profile shows around 300,000 distinct CDR3 sequences, roughly 14% of them singletons. Ten or more counts support this clonotype. Its specificity is not known. This sequence was found in a male donor with ankylosing spondylitis or in good health (not recorded which). Sequenced sample: blood, either unsorted or a sorted T cell fraction (not recorded which). The chain is built from TRBV24-1 and TRBJ1-2; TRBD1 agrees at 7 bases. CDR3: CATSDSGQSYGYTF. The CDR3 DNA reads as TGTGCCACCAGTGATTCGGGACAGTCCTATGGCTACACCTTC.